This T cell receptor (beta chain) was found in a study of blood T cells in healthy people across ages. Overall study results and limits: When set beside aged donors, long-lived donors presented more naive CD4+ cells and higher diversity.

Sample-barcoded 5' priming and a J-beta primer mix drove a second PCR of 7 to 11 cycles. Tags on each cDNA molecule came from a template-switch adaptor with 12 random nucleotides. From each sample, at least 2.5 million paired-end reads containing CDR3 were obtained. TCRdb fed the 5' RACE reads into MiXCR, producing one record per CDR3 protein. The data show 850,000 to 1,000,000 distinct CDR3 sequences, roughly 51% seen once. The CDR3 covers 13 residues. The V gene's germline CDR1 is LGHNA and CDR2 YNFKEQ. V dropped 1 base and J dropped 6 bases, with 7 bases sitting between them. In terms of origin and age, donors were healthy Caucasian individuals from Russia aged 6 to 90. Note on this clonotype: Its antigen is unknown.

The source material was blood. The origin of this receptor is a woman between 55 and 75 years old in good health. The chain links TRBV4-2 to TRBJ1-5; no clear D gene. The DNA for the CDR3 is TGTGCCAGCAGCCAAGTAAGTTTTCAGCCCCAGCATTTT. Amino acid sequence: CASSQVSFQPQHF.